What follows is one TCR beta chain and its context. Its antigen is still unknown. No per-base quality is available; no much larger clone lies one base away. Each collaborating institution followed its own protocols to collect whole blood in K2EDTA tubes. For TCRbeta analysis, collaborator samples were shipped as frozen whole blood, as isolated PBMCs, or as DNA extracted from either sample type. The data derive from a study of blood T cell repertoires in COVID-19 (dated by TCRdb to 2019 to 2021). About the investigation overall: The collaborator samples originated in the United States, Italy and Spain and spanned the acute and convalescent phases of COVID-19. The material from the prospective study consisted of cDNA or gDNA derived from T cells, B-cell-depleted T cells, or PBMCs. The repertoires were made available in a free public database intended to serve as a resource for research on the immune response to SARS-CoV-2. The dataset comprised deeply sampled blood TCRbeta repertoires from subjects exposed to, actively infected with, or recovered from COVID-19. Sample metadata almost always included a de-identified subject ID, COVID-19 status, age in years and sex. HLA class I and class II types, where available, came from metadata supplied by the sample provider rather than from assay-based typing. Samples were obtained from the ongoing ImmuneRACE study (first 160 participants) and from about 1,300 subjects provided by 6 global collaborators. The investigation overall reported the following: The quantity of clinical and demographic metadata differed by source and by participant and was supplied without curation.

The immunoSEQ Assay, a bias-controlled multiplex PCR, was used to amplify TCRbeta CDR3 regions from genomic DNA. The original pipeline was this. Nucleated cell counts per sample were estimated from amplification of reference gene primers within the assay. To quantify the absolute abundance of each unique TCRbeta CDR3 rearrangement, sequence reads were collapsed and filtered. For each sample, productive Simpson clonality was calculated by taking the square root of Simpson's diversity index across productive rearrangements. The clones in this table, taken by TCRdb from immuneACCESS, are in-frame only. Not every clone is retained; where verified, under half of the shortfall comes from an unresolved V gene, and the cause of the rest is unknown. That table supplies the V and J calls and clone size; D and trimming were determined from the DNA. This sample lists about 200,000 clones; around 90% were detected once. 20% to 25% of the sample is held by the ten biggest clonotypes.

The sequenced sample was peripheral blood. This TCR came from a man aged 55 to 70 with active or convalescent COVID-19.

The DNA sequence reads TGCGCCAGCAGCGTGGGACTAGCGGGGGTCCCAAGCGAAGAGACCCAGTACTTC. This gives the protein CASSVGLAGVPSEETQYF. In this chain, TRBV5-1 is recombined with TRBJ2-5; 14 central nucleotides agree with TRBD2. CDR1 and CDR2, per the germline V gene, are SGHRS and YFSETQ. The V end gives up 4 bases and the J end 3 bases, leaving 11 bases in the junction not matched to a gene. Spanning cysteine to phenylalanine, the CDR3 consists of 18 amino acids. CDR3 DNA only is kept here, 54 bases in frame from base 1.